A selection of T cell receptor beta chains follows, all from one sample in a study of cytomegalovirus exposure and HLA in healthy donors. Repertoires were generated with immunoSEQ multiplex PCR, while TCRdb's copy carries only in-frame clones and drops some. The sample contains around 94,000 clones, just under 80% of which appear only once. Sample: PBMCs. The source is a male donor in good health and CMV-seropositive. Each CDR3 is given with its conserved first and last residue. Each record gives: V gene, D gene, J gene, CDR3 protein. D genes are given only for firm matches.

v_call: TRBV18; d_call: -; j_call: TRBJ1-6; cdr3_aa: CASSLERDNSPLHF
v_call: TRBV7-9; d_call: TRBD1; j_call: TRBJ2-7; cdr3_aa: CASSFPGQGSYEQYF
v_call: TRBV6-5; d_call: -; j_call: TRBJ2-7; cdr3_aa: CASSSPGRSSYEQYF
v_call: TRBV30; d_call: -; j_call: TRBJ1-6; cdr3_aa: CAWSVQSPLHF
v_call: TRBV7-9; d_call: TRBD1; j_call: TRBJ1-2; cdr3_aa: CASSLEGARGLLGYTF
v_call: TRBV11-2; d_call: -; j_call: TRBJ2-7; cdr3_aa: CASSFLSGETGEQYF
v_call: TRBV28; d_call: TRBD1; j_call: TRBJ1-4; cdr3_aa: CASREGTGDYEKLFF
v_call: TRBV29-1; d_call: TRBD2; j_call: TRBJ2-1; cdr3_aa: CSASSGGWNEQFF
v_call: TRBV30; d_call: -; j_call: TRBJ2-7; cdr3_aa: CAWTDTYEQYF
v_call: TRBV7-6; d_call: TRBD1; j_call: TRBJ2-7; cdr3_aa: CASSPRQGSYEQYF
v_call: TRBV19; d_call: -; j_call: TRBJ1-1; cdr3_aa: CASRPGGANTEAFF
v_call: TRBV30; d_call: -; j_call: TRBJ1-4; cdr3_aa: CAWSPLDEKLFF
v_call: TRBV28; d_call: -; j_call: TRBJ1-1; cdr3_aa: CASSLRLTGRNTEAFF
v_call: TRBV7-6; d_call: TRBD1; j_call: TRBJ2-1; cdr3_aa: CASSLAGQGYNEQFF
v_call: TRBV27; d_call: -; j_call: TRBJ2-3; cdr3_aa: CASSLLARGTDTQYF
v_call: TRBV5-1; d_call: -; j_call: TRBJ2-7; cdr3_aa: CASSPAGLYEQYF
v_call: TRBV25-1; d_call: TRBD2; j_call: TRBJ2-2; cdr3_aa: CASSASGITGELFF
v_call: TRBV7-9; d_call: TRBD2; j_call: TRBJ2-7; cdr3_aa: CASSKTLGLAGGNEQYF
v_call: TRBV6-6; d_call: -; j_call: TRBJ2-7; cdr3_aa: CAHGQIYEQYF
v_call: TRBV15; d_call: -; j_call: TRBJ2-3; cdr3_aa: CATSSRDRTDTQYF
v_call: TRBV9; d_call: -; j_call: TRBJ2-1; cdr3_aa: CASSGTGSEQFF
v_call: TRBV5-4; d_call: -; j_call: TRBJ1-6; cdr3_aa: CASSLRGLVSPLHF
v_call: TRBV5-4; d_call: TRBD2; j_call: TRBJ2-1; cdr3_aa: CASSLGAGDLANEQFF
v_call: TRBV5-1; d_call: -; j_call: TRBJ2-7; cdr3_aa: CASSPRQGRPYEQYF
v_call: TRBV5-1; d_call: -; j_call: TRBJ1-1; cdr3_aa: CASSLAVSGNTEAFF
v_call: TRBV30; d_call: TRBD1; j_call: TRBJ1-5; cdr3_aa: CAWRGTVGQPQHF
v_call: TRBV5-1; d_call: TRBD1; j_call: TRBJ2-7; cdr3_aa: CASIPGQGAYEQYF
v_call: TRBV5-1; d_call: TRBD1; j_call: TRBJ2-7; cdr3_aa: CASSSQRDSSYEQYF
v_call: TRBV19; d_call: TRBD1; j_call: TRBJ1-5; cdr3_aa: CASSIATGGSQPQHF
v_call: TRBV30; d_call: TRBD1; j_call: TRBJ1-6; cdr3_aa: CAWTVPWDRANSPLHF
v_call: TRBV5-1; d_call: -; j_call: TRBJ2-2; cdr3_aa: CASSSGTGELFF
v_call: TRBV29-1; d_call: TRBD1; j_call: TRBJ1-5; cdr3_aa: CSVDRGPGQPQHF
v_call: TRBV28; d_call: TRBD2; j_call: TRBJ2-3; cdr3_aa: CASSILGSGGSDTQYF
v_call: TRBV9; d_call: TRBD2; j_call: TRBJ2-2; cdr3_aa: CASSVGGGVGTGELFF
v_call: TRBV7-9; d_call: TRBD2; j_call: TRBJ2-1; cdr3_aa: CASSLSGGADEQFF
v_call: TRBV5-1; d_call: TRBD1; j_call: TRBJ2-6; cdr3_aa: CASSSWTGISSGANVLTF
v_call: TRBV9; d_call: -; j_call: TRBJ2-3; cdr3_aa: CASSARASDPHDTQYF
v_call: TRBV9; d_call: -; j_call: TRBJ2-1; cdr3_aa: CASSVDLGGAGAAQQFF
v_call: TRBV28; d_call: -; j_call: TRBJ1-1; cdr3_aa: CASSFPRGLLNTEAFF
v_call: TRBV5-1; d_call: TRBD2; j_call: TRBJ2-2; cdr3_aa: CASSSTAGVKTGELFF
v_call: TRBV7-2; d_call: TRBD1; j_call: TRBJ2-7; cdr3_aa: CASSSQTGVGYEQYF
v_call: TRBV20-1; d_call: -; j_call: TRBJ2-3; cdr3_aa: CSPLADTQYF
v_call: TRBV7-9; d_call: -; j_call: TRBJ1-2; cdr3_aa: CASSPGSPYGYTF
v_call: TRBV6-1; d_call: -; j_call: TRBJ2-1; cdr3_aa: CASLSRSSHNEQFF
v_call: TRBV30; d_call: TRBD1; j_call: TRBJ1-2; cdr3_aa: CAWRGAGGFGYTF
v_call: TRBV5-4; d_call: TRBD1; j_call: TRBJ2-1; cdr3_aa: CASTTGQGMLDEQFF
v_call: TRBV7-9; d_call: TRBD2; j_call: TRBJ2-5; cdr3_aa: CASSDLGGEPGETQYF
v_call: TRBV20-1; d_call: -; j_call: TRBJ1-1; cdr3_aa: CSARVTVEAFF
v_call: TRBV4-1; d_call: TRBD1; j_call: TRBJ2-3; cdr3_aa: CASSQGQLYTDTQYF
v_call: TRBV11-2; d_call: TRBD2; j_call: TRBJ2-5; cdr3_aa: CASSMTSGKEETQYF
v_call: TRBV5-5; d_call: TRBD1; j_call: TRBJ2-3; cdr3_aa: CASSVTGPDTQYF
v_call: TRBV7-9; d_call: TRBD2; j_call: TRBJ2-1; cdr3_aa: CASSRRGGLSYNEQFF